This TCR beta chain was obtained from a study of blood T cell repertoires in COVID-19. As for the study in general: COVID-19 samples from acute and convalescent phases originated in the United States, Italy and Spain.

Sequenced by immunoSEQ multiplex PCR; TCRdb stores in-frame clones only, minus some. The data contain 200,000 or so clones, around four fifths of them singletons. Germline V CDR1 and CDR2: SGHTA, FQGNSA. This CDR3 spans 14 amino acids. The germline V and J ends were trimmed by 1 base and 6 bases, with 10 bases remaining between them. The chain combines TRBV7-2 with TRBJ1-5; perhaps TRBD1 as D (5 bases). What was sequenced was peripheral blood. This receptor was taken from a woman in her sixties or seventies who had recovered from COVID-19. The CDR3 DNA is TGTGCCAGCAGCTTAGATTCCCAGGGTCAGCCCCAGCATTTT. This translates into CASSLDSQGQPQHF.